The clone carrying this T cell receptor (beta chain) was found many times. This entry comes from a study of T-cell reconstitution after alpha-beta-depleted transplantation in children. For TCRbeta, the library was prepared with unique molecular identifiers. TCRdb reanalysed the PCR reads using MiXCR and keeps one entry per CDR3 protein. The table records 640,000 or so distinct CDR3 sequences, around a sixth of them present only once. The material sequenced was PBMCs from the stem cell graft donor, taken from the stem cell graft. The clonotype was recovered from a human donor who donated a stem cell graft to a child with acute myeloid leukemia.

CDR3 nucleotide sequence: TGCAGTGCTAGAGATCTCACTAGCGGGGACCATGAGCAGTTCTTC. Encoded protein: CSARDLTSGDHEQFF. The chain links TRBV20-1 to TRBJ2-1; 10 nucleotides align to TRBD2. Looked up from germline, CDR1 is DFQATT and CDR2 is SNEGSKA (reference sequence). The CDR3 is made up of 15 amino acids. Trimming removed 0 bases from V and 8 bases from J; junction bases left unmatched: 7.